A selection of T cell receptor beta chains follows, all from one sample in a study of blood T cell repertoires in COVID-19. Clones were sequenced by immunoSEQ multiplex PCR, and TCRdb holds only the in-frame ones, with some missing. The sample holds approximately 97,000 clones, 70% to 90% seen once. Specimen: peripheral blood. The origin of the receptors is a man aged 50 to 59 with active or convalescent COVID-19. Both conserved end residues are part of each CDR3. A D gene is named only where the DNA matches it firmly. The size of a clone is reported for some rows only, either as once, few or many, or as a class for expanded clones.

j_call,d_call,clone_size,v_call,cdr3_aa
TRBJ1-5,NA,NA,TRBV7-8,CASSPRTDTGPQHF
TRBJ1-5,NA,NA,TRBV30,CAWSQIEGQPQHF
TRBJ1-6,TRBD1,NA,TRBV9,CASSVTGETYNSPLHF
TRBJ2-5,NA,once,TRBV5-1,CASSLFGQLALETQYF
TRBJ2-7,TRBD1,NA,TRBV18,CASSPPQGVVDEQYF
TRBJ1-6,NA,NA,TRBV10-2,CASSESPLYNSPLHF
TRBJ1-1,NA,NA,TRBV12-3/TRBV12-4,CASSYRSEAFF
TRBJ1-1,NA,once,TRBV4-2,CASSLNRDEAFF
TRBJ2-1,NA,NA,TRBV7-2,CASRDFPGNEQFF
TRBJ2-1,NA,few,TRBV6-1,CASSDPSEVGNEQFF
TRBJ2-3,TRBD2,NA,TRBV9,CASSVGTSGGLDTQYF
TRBJ1-3,NA,NA,TRBV2,CASRAGTASGNTIYF
TRBJ2-2,TRBD2,NA,TRBV6-2/TRBV6-3,CASSYLAGDNTGELFF
TRBJ2-6,NA,NA,TRBV19,CASSMRTGANVLTF
TRBJ2-3,TRBD2,NA,TRBV30,CAWSVMGGITDTQYF
TRBJ2-5,NA,NA,TRBV29-1,CSVDESLQETQYF